This T cell receptor beta chain was identified in a study of spatial heterogeneity in lung cancer. Study-wide context: Within raw reads, each unique TCR and UMI combination appeared on average more than ten times.

In its sample, this clonotype was seen many times. MiXCR, run by TCRdb on the 5' RACE reads, gives a single entry per CDR3 protein. In the table there are tens of thousands of distinct CDR3 sequences, around 5% of which are singletons. The germline CDR1 and CDR2 sequences are MNHEY and SMNVEV (reference sequence). Trimming removed 5 bases at V and 9 bases at J, with 20 bases between. The CDR3 sequence is 16 residues long. The sample's time point: sample taken at primary tumor resection. In each case, whole RNA from tumor, nontumor lung or frozen PBMC was sequenced unsorted. The donor population consisted of 72 patients with untreated, early-stage non-small cell lung cancer.

This chain links TRBV27 with TRBJ1-6, with D maybe TRBD1 (5 bases). The sample consisted of PBMCs, taken at surgery. The TCR originated in a female donor with early-stage non-small cell lung cancer. The CDR3 bases are TGTGCCAGCAGTACTTTCCGGACACTCATAGGTTCACCCCTCCACTTT. Amino acids: CASSTFRTLIGSPLHF.